The source of this TCR beta chain is a study of blood T cell repertoires in COVID-19 (dated by TCRdb to 2018 to 2021). General notes on the study: Collaborator samples came from the United States, Italy and Spain and covered acute and convalescent phases of COVID-19. The prospective study material was composed of cDNA or gDNA derived from T cells, B-cell-depleted T cells, or PBMCs. Deeply sampled blood TCRbeta repertoires from subjects exposed to, actively infected with, or recovered from COVID-19 were included in the dataset. The repertoires were made available in a free public database intended to serve as a resource for research on the immune response to SARS-CoV-2. Samples came from the ongoing ImmuneRACE study (first 160 participants) plus 1,254 subjects from 6 global collaborators. The sample metadata nearly always contained a de-identified subject ID, COVID-19 status, age in years and sex. Where HLA class I and class II types were available, the types were taken from metadata supplied by the sample provider, not from assay-based typing. The paper's findings and limits, for the study overall: The amount of clinical and demographic metadata varied by source and participant and was provided uncurated.

TCRbeta CDR3 regions were amplified from genomic DNA by means of the immunoSEQ Assay, a bias-controlled multiplex PCR. Turning to the authors' computational methods: Nucleated cell counts per sample were estimated from amplification of reference gene primers within the assay. To quantify the absolute abundance of each unique TCRbeta CDR3 rearrangement, sequence reads were collapsed and filtered. For each sample, productive Simpson clonality was calculated as the square root of Simpson's diversity index across productive rearrangements. TCRdb stores this immuneACCESS table with in-frame sequences only. Part of the clones is absent; in the studies checked, under half of the shortfall reflects unresolved V genes, and no reason is known for the rest. V, J and clone size derive from that table, while D and trimming were established from the DNA sequence. The sample includes around 230,000 clones, with approximately 83% observed a single time. The ten largest make up 27% of the sample.

Turning to this clone: No cognate antigen has been identified for it. No base quality information exists; no much larger clone differs at one position.

Each collaborating institution followed its own protocols to collect whole blood in K2EDTA tubes. For TCRbeta analysis, collaborators shipped samples as frozen whole blood, isolated PBMCs, or DNA extracted from either of those sample types. From cysteine to phenylalanine, the CDR3 is 15 amino acids long. The retained sequence is limited to the CDR3, 45 bases, with the frame set at the first base. CDR1 and CDR2, looked up from the germline V gene, are MGHDK and SYGVNS. The germline V end is reduced by 4 bases and the J end by 4 bases; junction bases left unmatched: 5. The receptor comes from a man in his forties with acute or convalescent COVID-19. What was sequenced was peripheral blood. The chain is made from TRBV25-1 and TRBJ2-5; 11 central nucleotides agree with TRBD1. The CDR3 region has the sequence CASSGDRGIGETQYF. DNA sequence: TGTGCCAGCAGTGGGGACAGGGGGATCGGAGAGACCCAGTACTTC.